The clone carrying this T cell receptor beta chain was observed a handful of times. Trimming removed 0 bases at V and 3 bases at J, with 11 bases between. The CDR3 has 15 amino acids. The V gene's germline CDR1 is LGHNA and CDR2 YSLEER. It was with a sample-barcoded 5' primer and a J-beta primer mix that a second PCR of roughly 6 to 11 cycles was run. Each CDR3 protein gets one entry after TCRdb re-called the 5' RACE reads with MiXCR. The profile shows around 1.1 million distinct CDR3 sequences, roughly two fifths of them singletons. The data were obtained in a study of blood T cells in healthy people across ages.

J is TRBJ2-5 and V is TRBV4-3; D possibly corresponds to TRBD2 (5 bases). The TCR originated in a young man in good health. Sequenced input: blood. The chain's CDR3 is CASSQDLRAEETQYF. DNA for the CDR3: TGCGCCAGCAGCCAAGATCTACGAGCGGAAGAGACCCAGTACTTC.